This TCR beta chain stems from a study of CD8 T cells in ankylosing spondylitis. Study-wide results and limits: The authors found the disease-linked clones to be CD8+ and relatively rare in peripheral blood.

5'-RACE, quantitative and with molecular barcodes, yielded the TCR beta libraries. MiXCR was run by TCRdb on the 5' RACE reads, yielding one entry per CDR3 protein. The sample lists about 340,000 distinct CDR3 sequences; 20% to 25% were seen once. In this sample, this clonotype turned up a few times. The antigen remains undetermined. The CDR3 is made up of 15 amino acids. Deletions cut 7 bases from V and 0 bases from J, with 13 bases between. Sequencing input: blood, either unsorted or a sorted T cell fraction (not recorded which). This TCR was recovered from a male donor with ankylosing spondylitis or in good health (not recorded which). The V and J genes are TRBV12-3 or TRBV12-4 and TRBJ2-1, with D perhaps being TRBD1 or TRBD2 (5 bases each). CDR3 protein: CASIPRGGSYNEQFF. The CDR3 DNA follows: TGTGCCAGCATTCCGCGTGGGGGCTCCTACAATGAGCAGTTCTTC.